The TCR beta chain under discussion was sequenced for a study of blood T cells in healthy people across ages. The CDR3 is made up of 13 amino acids. From germline, CDR1 is MNHNS and CDR2 SASEGT. V was cut by 2 bases and J by 1 base, with 3 bases left in between. A J-beta primer mix and a sample-barcoded 5' primer were used in a second PCR of roughly 7 to 12 cycles. Every individual sample yielded 2.5 million or more paired-end reads (each containing CDR3). TCRdb used MiXCR to reprocess the 5' RACE reads, holding one entry per CDR3 protein. Among roughly 730,000 distinct CDR3 sequences, about 56% were seen once, and the ten largest hold 20% to 30%. Points on this clonotype: Antigen unknown.

The study, taken as a whole, reports: Naive T cell percentage by flow cytometry tracked strongly with beta diversity. Greater diversity and more naive CD4+ cells were seen in long-lived donors than in aged donors. Diversity was estimated from one million T cells, and these estimates were considered underestimates.

The genes are TRBV6-1 and TRBJ1-5; D call uncertain. The specimen sequenced was blood. The TCR originated in a man aged 35 to 55 in good health. Here the CDR3 DNA reads TGTGCCAGCAGTGAATCGAGCAATCAGCCCCAGCATTTT. The encoded protein is CASSESSNQPQHF.